This is a list of T cell receptor beta chains from one sample in a study of blood T cell repertoires in COVID-19. Sequenced by immunoSEQ multiplex PCR; TCRdb stores in-frame clones only, minus some. Found here are about 82,000 clones, about 82% of them singletons; the top ten hold more than 15%. Sequencing input: peripheral blood. These receptor sequences come from an elderly man with active or convalescent COVID-19. Each CDR3 is given with its conserved first and last residue. D genes are given only for firm matches. Size tells how often a clone was seen (once, few, many) or the class of an expanded clone, and some rows leave it out.

J	V	D	size	CDR3	DNA
TRBJ1-6	TRBV6-5	TRBD1	-	CASWDRGNSPLHF	TGTGCTTCCTGGGACAGGGGGAATTCACCCCTCCACTTT
TRBJ1-2	TRBV2	TRBD1	-	CATSRGTGVGEGYGYTF	TGTGCCACCTCCCGCGGGACAGGGGTCGGGGAGGGCTATGGCTACACCTTC
TRBJ2-5	TRBV5-1	TRBD1	-	CASSRHSGQQETQYF	TGCGCCAGCAGCCGCCATTCGGGACAGCAAGAGACCCAGTACTTC
TRBJ2-3	TRBV6-5	TRBD2	-	CASRALAGGYTQYF	TGTGCCAGCAGGGCCCTAGCGGGGGGATATACGCAGTATTTT
TRBJ1-5	TRBV24-1	-	few	CATSDLTAGRPQHF	TGTGCCACCAGTGATTTGACAGCCGGGAGGCCCCAGCATTTT
TRBJ1-2	TRBV19	TRBD1	-	CASSIVGQAYGYTF	TGTGCCAGTAGTATTGTAGGACAGGCTTATGGCTACACCTTC
TRBJ1-2	TRBV14	-	-	CASSQDTSRVYGYTF	TGTGCCAGCAGCCAAGATACGAGTCGAGTGTATGGCTACACCTTC
TRBJ2-1	TRBV6-2/TRBV6-3	-	few	CASSYHSSYNEQFF	TGTGCCAGCAGTTACCATAGCTCCTACAATGAGCAGTTCTTC
TRBJ2-2	TRBV7-9	-	-	CASSFVMGSTGELFF	TGTGCCAGCAGCTTTGTAATGGGGAGCACCGGGGAGCTGTTTTTT
TRBJ2-1	TRBV19	TRBD2	-	CASSMKPGLASAEQFF	TGTGCCAGTAGTATGAAACCGGGACTAGCTTCTGCCGAGCAGTTCTTC
TRBJ2-1	TRBV11-2	TRBD2	-	CASSLTSGGPTYNEQFF	TGTGCCAGCAGCCTGACTAGCGGGGGACCCACCTACAATGAGCAGTTCTTC
TRBJ2-3	TRBV14	-	-	CASSQESSPLSTDTQYF	TGTGCCAGCAGCCAAGAAAGTAGCCCCCTAAGCACAGATACGCAGTATTTT
TRBJ1-5	TRBV28	-	-	CASIPRRGTNQPQHF	TGTGCCAGCATACCGAGGAGGGGCACCAATCAGCCCCAGCATTTT
TRBJ1-2	TRBV7-8	TRBD1	-	CASSLAGDRGDYGYTF	TGTGCCAGCAGCTTAGCGGGGGACAGGGGCGACTATGGCTACACCTTC
TRBJ2-3	TRBV28	TRBD1	once	CASSFTGASTDTQYF	TGTGCCAGCAGTTTCACAGGGGCTAGCACAGATACGCAGTATTTT
TRBJ1-2	TRBV7-9	-	-	CASTSEATAYYGYTF	TGTGCCAGCACATCCGAGGCGACAGCCTACTATGGCTACACCTTC
TRBJ2-3	TRBV3-1/TRBV3-2	TRBD2	-	CASSATSGGSDTQYF	TGTGCCAGCAGCGCTACTAGCGGGGGGTCAGATACGCAGTATTTT
TRBJ2-4	TRBV15	-	once	CATKSDLGKSYF	TGTGCCACCAAGTCGGACTTGGGAAAAAGCTACTTC
TRBJ2-5	TRBV25-1	TRBD2	-	CASSEWRTAGVETQYF	TGTGCCAGCAGTGAATGGCGGACAGCGGGAGTCGAGACCCAGTACTTC
TRBJ2-1	TRBV6-1	-	-	CASSESIEQFF	TGTGCCAGCAGTGAATCTATCGAGCAGTTCTTC
TRBJ1-2	TRBV7-3	TRBD1	-	CASSLTPGQGGYGYTF	TGTGCCAGCAGCTTAACCCCGGGACAGGGGGGCTATGGCTACACCTTC
TRBJ2-3	TRBV5-1	-	-	CASSLAAGYMDTQYF	TGCGCCAGCAGCTTGGCCGCAGGGTACATGGATACGCAGTATTTT
TRBJ1-2	TRBV6-5	-	-	CASRTSFYGYTF	TGTGCCAGCAGGACATCCTTCTATGGCTACACCTTC
TRBJ1-6	TRBV19	-	-	CATQGRAYNSPLHF	TGTGCCACCCAGGGCAGGGCCTATAATTCACCCCTCCACTTT
TRBJ2-1	TRBV7-9	TRBD2	few	CASSRSSGRSYNEQFF	TGTGCCAGCAGTCGTAGTAGCGGGAGATCATACAATGAGCAGTTCTTC
TRBJ1-1	TRBV4-1	TRBD1	-	CASSQERTGVTTEAFF	TGCGCCAGCAGCCAAGAGAGGACAGGGGTTACCACTGAAGCTTTCTTT
TRBJ2-2	TRBV3-1/TRBV3-2	TRBD2	-	CASSLKRGGTGELFF	TGTGCCAGCAGCCTAAAGCGGGGGGGCACCGGGGAGCTGTTTTTT
TRBJ1-6	TRBV30	TRBD1	-	CAWSELTGYNSPLHF	TGTGCCTGGAGCGAACTGACAGGGTATAATTCACCCCTCCACTTT
TRBJ1-5	TRBV28	-	-	CASSDRTRLGQPQHF	TGTGCCAGCAGTGACAGGACTCGGTTAGGTCAGCCCCAGCATTTT
TRBJ1-1	TRBV14	-	-	CASSQEFGEDTEAFF	TGTGCCAGCAGCCAAGAATTCGGAGAGGACACTGAAGCTTTCTTT
TRBJ1-2	TRBV2	-	once	CASSQTHYGYTF	TGTGCCAGCAGTCAGACACACTATGGCTACACCTTC
TRBJ2-2	TRBV5-1	-	once	CASSLEVPGSGELFF	TGCGCCAGCAGCTTGGAGGTTCCGGGGTCCGGGGAGCTGTTTTTT
TRBJ2-1	TRBV5-6	-	-	CASSHYEINEQFF	TGTGCCAGCAGCCACTATGAAATCAATGAGCAGTTCTTC
TRBJ1-5	TRBV7-2	-	few	CASSLLGMGGNQPQHF	TGTGCCAGCAGCTTATTGGGTATGGGCGGCAATCAGCCCCAGCATTTT
TRBJ1-2	TRBV28	-	-	CASSFPDQGSRYTF	TGTGCCAGCAGTTTCCCCGACCAGGGGAGTCGCTACACCTTC
TRBJ2-2	TRBV27	TRBD1	few	CASSQQGSANTGELFF	TGTGCCAGCAGTCAACAGGGGTCCGCGAACACCGGGGAGCTGTTTTTT
TRBJ1-1	TRBV6-4	-	-	CASREEGGRMNTEAFF	TGTGCCAGCAGGGAGGAGGGAGGGCGGATGAACACTGAAGCTTTCTTT
TRBJ1-2	TRBV30	-	-	CACTGTNYGYTF	TGTGCCTGCACCGGGACAAACTATGGCTACACCTTC
TRBJ2-3	TRBV27	TRBD2	-	CASYRTSGSTDTQYF	TGTGCCAGCTACCGGACTAGCGGGAGCACAGATACGCAGTATTTT
TRBJ1-6	TRBV6-2/TRBV6-3	-	-	CASSYSRRTDNSPLHF	TGTGCCAGCAGTTACTCAAGGCGGACAGATAATTCACCCCTCCACTTT
TRBJ1-1	TRBV10-3	TRBD1	-	CAARGQGAGVAFF	TGTGCCGCCAGGGGACAGGGGGCGGGCGTAGCTTTCTTT
TRBJ1-3	TRBV9	TRBD1	-	CASSATGDPGNTIYF	TGTGCCAGCAGCGCGACAGGGGATCCTGGAAACACCATATATTTT
TRBJ1-1	TRBV7-9	TRBD1	-	CASSYWTGAMNTEAFF	TGTGCCAGCAGCTATTGGACAGGGGCCATGAACACTGAAGCTTTCTTT
TRBJ1-5	TRBV2	-	-	CASSGGRGQPQHF	TGTGCCAGCAGTGGAGGAAGGGGGCAGCCCCAGCATTTT
TRBJ1-2	TRBV19	-	once	CASSMSREGYGYTF	TGTGCCAGTAGTATGTCCAGGGAGGGCTATGGCTACACCTTC
TRBJ1-1	TRBV7-8	-	-	CASSLVARGTEAFF	TGTGCCAGCAGCTTAGTGGCCAGGGGAACTGAAGCTTTCTTT
TRBJ1-5	TRBV27	TRBD1	-	CASSLSPRGNQPQHF	TGTGCCAGCAGTTTAAGCCCCAGGGGGAATCAGCCCCAGCATTTT
TRBJ1-1	TRBV5-1	-	-	CASSKGQQQGNTEAFF	TGCGCCAGCTCGAAGGGACAACAACAGGGGAACACTGAAGCTTTCTTT
TRBJ1-5	TRBV6-2/TRBV6-3	-	-	CASSSSGARNQPQHF	TGTGCCAGCAGTTCCTCGGGGGCTCGAAATCAGCCCCAGCATTTT
TRBJ2-5	TRBV4-2	TRBD1	-	CASSQDPVRGDQGARETQYF	TGTGCCAGCAGCCAAGATCCCGTTAGGGGGGATCAGGGGGCAAGAGAGACCCAGTACTTC
TRBJ2-1	TRBV4-2	TRBD2	-	CASSPRSGDYNEQFF	TGTGCCAGCAGCCCGCGTAGCGGGGACTACAATGAGCAGTTCTTC
TRBJ1-1	TRBV5-1	-	-	CASNPTGMNTEAFF	TGCGCCAGCAACCCGACAGGTATGAACACTGAAGCTTTCTTT
TRBJ1-5	TRBV29-1	TRBD1	-	CSVQTGGGNQPQHF	TGCAGCGTTCAGACAGGGGGCGGCAATCAGCCCCAGCATTTT
TRBJ1-1	TRBV5-8	-	-	CASSGDGGNTEAFF	TGTGCCAGCAGCGGGGACGGGGGGAACACTGAAGCTTTCTTT